This TCR beta chain was sequenced during a study of regulatory T cells in long-lasting Graves disease. Arm-PCR of CDR3 regions with iRepertoire HTBI primers generated TCR beta libraries. MiXCR was run by TCRdb on the multiplex PCR reads, yielding one entry per CDR3 protein. Of approximately 470,000 distinct CDR3 sequences listed, roughly 16% are singletons. A note on this clonotype: The antigen is not known.

General observations from the study: Only peripheral blood was studied, not thyroid tissue.

Time point denoted: newly diagnosed GD, antithyroid drugs for less than 3 months. The TCR library was made from RNA that had been extracted from PBMCs in TRIzol. The length of the CDR3 is 12 residues. Looked up from germline, CDR1 is SGHTA and CDR2 is FQGNSA. V lost 9 bases and J lost 0, with 8 bases in between. The sample was also linked to a second study, of T cells in Graves' hyperthyroidism and ophthalmopathy. Per that paper: Initially, a first-round RT-PCR of the TCR CDR3 employed the HTBI primer set.

This specimen consisted of peripheral blood mononuclear cells (PBMCs), obtained at new diagnosis, from a patient treated with antithyroid drugs. The chain uses TRBV7-2 and TRBJ1-2; D is perhaps TRBD1 (5 bases). The clonotype originates from a man aged 35-49 years with Graves disease. This chain's CDR3 is CARQGANYGYTF. DNA of the CDR3: TGTGCCAGGCAGGGCGCTAACTATGGCTACACCTTC.